A selection of T cell receptor beta chains follows, all from one sample in a study of blood T cell repertoires in COVID-19. This table comes from immunoSEQ multiplex PCR, and its TCRdb copy is limited to in-frame clones, with some not included. The sample has fewer than 300,000 clones; approximately 83% are singletons. The sequencing sample was made of peripheral blood. The receptors were gathered from a person aged 70 to 79 with COVID-19, enrolled during active disease. Both conserved end residues are part of each CDR3. A D gene is named only where the DNA matches it firmly. Clone size appears in some rows only: once, few, many, or a class for an expanded clone.

clone size	V gene	J gene	D gene	CDR3 protein	CDR3 DNA
few	TRBV6-1	TRBJ1-1	TRBD1	CASSATDRAGGTEAFF	TGTGCCAGCAGTGCAACCGACAGGGCGGGTGGCACTGAAGCTTTCTTT
once	TRBV4-3	TRBJ1-1	.	CASSWTSNTEAFF	TGCGCCAGCAGCTGGACATCGAACACTGAAGCTTTCTTT
few	TRBV6-5	TRBJ2-7	TRBD1	CASLDRLYEQYF	TGTGCCAGCCTGGACAGGCTATACGAGCAGTACTTC
.	TRBV7-9	TRBJ1-2	.	CASSHRMLGARYGYTF	TGTGCCAGCAGCCACAGGATGTTGGGGGCGCGGTATGGCTACACCTTC
.	TRBV18	TRBJ1-1	.	CASSPPQGSTEAFF	TGTGCCAGCTCACCCCCGCAGGGTTCCACTGAAGCTTTCTTT
.	TRBV9	TRBJ2-3	.	CASSVVGSGSTDTQYF	TGTGCCAGCAGCGTAGTAGGTAGCGGAAGCACAGATACGCAGTATTTT
.	TRBV29-1	TRBJ2-3	TRBD2	CSVVWAGGSDTQYF	TGCAGCGTTGTGTGGGCGGGGGGCTCAGATACGCAGTATTTT
.	TRBV12-3/TRBV12-4	TRBJ1-2	.	CASMGLTNYGYTF	TGTGCCAGCATGGGGCTAACTAACTATGGCTACACCTTC
.	TRBV6-5	TRBJ1-1	.	CASSYFPDSLTEAFF	TGTGCCAGCAGTTACTTCCCGGACAGTTTAACTGAAGCTTTCTTT
.	TRBV5-4	TRBJ2-1	.	CASSSAGIDNEQFF	TGTGCCAGCAGCTCGGCGGGGATCGACAATGAGCAGTTCTTC
.	TRBV5-8	TRBJ1-4	.	CASSHRVANEKLFF	TGTGCCAGCAGCCACAGGGTGGCTAATGAAAAACTGTTTTTT
.	TRBV4-1	TRBJ1-2	.	CASSQGPGGVDGYTF	TGCGCCAGCAGCCAAGGACCTGGGGGCGTCGATGGCTACACCTTC
.	TRBV11-2	TRBJ2-3	TRBD1	CASSLGLGQTFTDTQYF	TGTGCCAGCAGCTTAGGGTTGGGACAGACTTTCACAGATACGCAGTATTTT
.	TRBV5-1	TRBJ2-1	.	CASSPKEYNEQFF	TGCGCCAGCAGTCCGAAAGAGTACAATGAGCAGTTCTTC
.	TRBV6-4	TRBJ1-2	TRBD1	CASRQGALYGYTF	TGTGCCAGCAGGCAGGGGGCCCTCTATGGCTACACCTTC
once	TRBV9	TRBJ1-1	TRBD1	CASSRQGLNTEAFF	TGTGCCAGCAGTAGACAGGGCCTGAACACTGAAGCTTTCTTT
.	TRBV12-5	TRBJ1-1	.	CASASGNTEAFF	TGTGCTAGTGCCTCAGGGAACACTGAAGCTTTCTTT
.	TRBV19	TRBJ1-1	.	CASSPQVMNTEAFF	TGTGCCAGTAGTCCACAGGTTATGAACACTGAAGCTTTCTTT
.	TRBV5-4	TRBJ2-4	.	CASSLTGLAKNIQYF	TGTGCCAGCAGCTTGACAGGTCTAGCCAAAAACATTCAGTACTTC
.	TRBV6-4	TRBJ2-3	.	CASSVGQGGPDTQYF	TGTGCCAGCAGTGTGGGGCAGGGGGGCCCAGATACGCAGTATTTT
.	TRBV6-5	TRBJ1-4	.	CASGSGDNEKLFF	TGTGCCAGCGGGTCAGGGGATAATGAAAAACTGTTTTTT
.	TRBV5-1	TRBJ2-4	.	CASSSGRGSRSIQYF	TGCGCCAGCAGCTCTGGGCGCGGGTCGAGAAGTATTCAGTACTTC
.	TRBV28	TRBJ2-1	.	CASTLPPGQEQFF	TGTGCCAGCACCTTGCCCCCAGGGCAGGAGCAGTTCTTC
few	TRBV15	TRBJ1-6	.	CATSRDARQGNSPLHF	TGTGCCACCAGCAGAGATGCGAGGCAGGGGAATTCACCCCTCCACTTT
.	TRBV9	TRBJ2-1	.	CASSVDVAPYNEQFF	TGTGCCAGCAGCGTAGATGTGGCTCCTTACAATGAGCAGTTCTTC
.	TRBV9	TRBJ2-7	TRBD2	CASSVTSGRALGNYEQYF	TGTGCCAGCAGCGTCACTAGCGGGAGGGCCCTTGGGAATTACGAGCAGTACTTC
few	TRBV5-1	TRBJ2-2	.	CASSLASTGGSGELFF	TGCGCCAGCAGCTTGGCCTCGACAGGAGGTAGCGGGGAGCTGTTTTTT
.	TRBV7-3	TRBJ2-3	TRBD2	CASSSGTTYTDTQYF	TGTGCCAGCAGCTCCGGGACTACCTACACAGATACGCAGTATTTT
.	TRBV5-4	TRBJ2-1	TRBD1	CASSVPGTGGNNEQFF	TGTGCCAGCAGCGTTCCCGGGACAGGGGGGAACAATGAGCAGTTCTTC
.	TRBV15	TRBJ2-5	TRBD1	CATSREGTGLETQYF	TGTGCCACCAGCAGAGAGGGGACAGGCCTTGAGACCCAGTACTTC
.	TRBV4-3	TRBJ2-7	TRBD2	CASSQDQLAGSYEQYF	TGCGCCAGCAGCCAGGACCAACTAGCGGGATCCTACGAGCAGTACTTC
.	TRBV27	TRBJ2-1	TRBD2	CASSLVASGSPNEQFF	TGTGCCAGCAGTTTAGTTGCTAGCGGGAGTCCGAATGAGCAGTTCTTC
.	TRBV11-2	TRBJ2-1	.	CASSLSAGSNEQFF	TGTGCCAGCAGCTTATCCGCGGGGAGCAATGAGCAGTTCTTC
.	TRBV11-2	TRBJ1-6	.	CASSLGTQNSPLHF	TGTGCCAGCAGCTTAGGGACACAAAATTCACCCCTCCACTTT
.	TRBV19	TRBJ1-6	TRBD1	CASSTTGDNSPLHF	TGTGCCAGTAGTACGACAGGGGATAATTCACCCCTCCACTTT
few	TRBV4-1	TRBJ1-2	.	CASSEEEGRAYGYTF	TGCGCCAGCAGCGAGGAAGAAGGCAGGGCGTATGGCTACACCTTC
.	TRBV6-5	TRBJ2-7	TRBD1	CASRKTGGEEQYF	TGTGCCAGCAGGAAGACAGGGGGCGAGGAGCAGTACTTC
.	TRBV7-3	TRBJ1-2	TRBD1	CASSLTGAYRGYTF	TGTGCCAGCAGCCTTACAGGGGCCTACCGTGGCTACACCTTC
.	TRBV7-2	TRBJ2-3	.	CASSFLGVGTQYF	TGTGCCAGCAGCTTCCTCGGGGTGGGTACGCAGTATTTT
.	TRBV7-9	TRBJ2-1	TRBD1	CASSPRDRDNEQFF	TGTGCCAGCAGCCCCAGGGACAGGGATAATGAGCAGTTCTTC
.	TRBV3-1/TRBV3-2	TRBJ1-6	.	CASSRYATFRSYNSPLHF	TGTGCCAGCAGCAGATACGCGACATTTCGGTCCTATAATTCACCCCTCCACTTT
.	TRBV6-6	TRBJ1-6	.	CASADNRQNSPLHF	TGTGCCAGCGCGGATAACCGCCAGAATTCACCCCTCCACTTT